The clone carrying this T cell receptor beta chain was detected many times. As yet, its antigen is unknown. The data derive from a study of T cells in Graves' hyperthyroidism and ophthalmopathy. On the study more broadly: It was at initial diagnosis, before any treatment, that peripheral blood was collected.

The TCR beta CDR3 regions underwent amplification using RNA transcripts as the source. The HTBI set primed first-round TCR CDR3 RT-PCR. TCRdb re-derived calls from the multiplex PCR reads in MiXCR, one entry per CDR3 protein. The repertoire has over 550,000 distinct CDR3 sequences, roughly a sixth of them found once; the top ten carry around a sixth. Study outcomes and limitations: The authors' 13 V-J model separated ophthalmopathy from stable hyperthyroidism.

Material for sequencing was blood. The sequence came from a woman aged 18-29 years with Graves' hyperthyroidism.

The CDR3 DNA follows: TGCAGTGCTAGAGAAGACTCCTACGAGCAGTACTTC. This gives the protein CSAREDSYEQYF. The V gene is TRBV20-1, the J gene TRBJ2-7; no firm D call. CDR1 and CDR2 from the germline V gene are DFQATT and SNEGSKA (reference sequence). This CDR3 comprises 12 residues. V was shortened by 0 bases and J by 0 bases, with 3 bases between the two germline ends.